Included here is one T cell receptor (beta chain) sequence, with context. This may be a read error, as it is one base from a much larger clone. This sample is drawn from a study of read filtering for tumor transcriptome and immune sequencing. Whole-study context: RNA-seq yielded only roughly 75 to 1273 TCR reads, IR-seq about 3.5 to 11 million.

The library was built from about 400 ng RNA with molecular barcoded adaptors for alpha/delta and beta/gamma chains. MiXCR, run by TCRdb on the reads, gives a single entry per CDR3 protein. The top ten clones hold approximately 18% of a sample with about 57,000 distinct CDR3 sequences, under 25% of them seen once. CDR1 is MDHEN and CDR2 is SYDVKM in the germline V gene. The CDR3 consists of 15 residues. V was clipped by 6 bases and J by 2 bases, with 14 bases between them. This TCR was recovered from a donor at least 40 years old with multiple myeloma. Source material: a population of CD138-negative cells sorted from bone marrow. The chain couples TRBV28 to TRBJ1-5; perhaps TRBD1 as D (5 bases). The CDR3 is CASRLLKGGNQPQHF. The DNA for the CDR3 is TGTGCCAGCAGGCTCCTGAAAGGGGGCAATCAGCCCCAGCATTTT.